This record covers a single TCR beta chain. The data originate from a study of T-cell reconstitution after alpha-beta-depleted transplantation in children. This sample's TCRbeta library carried unique molecular identifier barcodes. MiXCR, applied by TCRdb to the PCR reads, yields one record per CDR3 protein. The sample includes 330,000 or so distinct CDR3 sequences, approximately 10% of them seen just once. This CDR3 region has 14 residues. V lost 4 bases to trimming and J lost 6 bases; unmatched junction nucleotides: 7. Germline V gene lookup returns CDR1 MNHEY and CDR2 SVGAGI. The clonotype was recovered from a human donor who donated a stem cell graft to a child with acute lymphoblastic leukemia. The sequences come from PBMCs from the stem cell graft donor, collected from the stem cell graft. The V and J genes are TRBV6-5 and TRBJ2-7; TRBD2 matches 9 bases. The CDR3 bases are TGTGCCAGCAGTTTATCCGGCGGGAGGGGCGAGCAGTACTTC. This codes for CASSLSGGRGEQYF.